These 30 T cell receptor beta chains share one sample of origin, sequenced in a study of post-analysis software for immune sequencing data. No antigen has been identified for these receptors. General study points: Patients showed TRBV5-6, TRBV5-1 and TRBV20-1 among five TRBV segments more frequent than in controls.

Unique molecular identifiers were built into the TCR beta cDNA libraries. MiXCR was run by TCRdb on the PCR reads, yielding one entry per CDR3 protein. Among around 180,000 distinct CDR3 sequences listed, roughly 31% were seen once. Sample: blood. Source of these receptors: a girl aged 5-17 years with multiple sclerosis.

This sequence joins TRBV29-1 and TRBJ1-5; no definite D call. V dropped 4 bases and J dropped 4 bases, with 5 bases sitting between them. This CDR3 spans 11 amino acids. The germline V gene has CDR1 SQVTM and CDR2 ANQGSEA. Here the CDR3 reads CSVGANQPQHF. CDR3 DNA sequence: TGCAGCGTTGGAGCAAATCAGCCCCAGCATTTT.

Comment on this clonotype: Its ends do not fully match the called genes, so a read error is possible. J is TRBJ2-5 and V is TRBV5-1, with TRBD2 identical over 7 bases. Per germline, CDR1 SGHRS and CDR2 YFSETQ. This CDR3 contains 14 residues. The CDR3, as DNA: TGCGCCAGCAGCTTCGGACGGGAGGAAGAGACCCGGTACTTC. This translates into CASSFGREEETRYF.

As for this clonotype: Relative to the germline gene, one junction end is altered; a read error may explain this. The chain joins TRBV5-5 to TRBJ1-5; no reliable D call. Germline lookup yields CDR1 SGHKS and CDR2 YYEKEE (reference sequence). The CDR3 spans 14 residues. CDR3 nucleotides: TGTGCCAGCAGCTTAGAATTAGGAAAGCAGCCCCGGCATTTT. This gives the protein CASSLELGKQPRHF. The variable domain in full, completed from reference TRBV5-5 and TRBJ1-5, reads DAGVTQSPTHLIKTRGQQVTLRCSPISGHKSVSWYQQVLGQGPQFIFQYYEKEERGRGNFPDRFSARQFPNYSSELNVNALLLGDSALYLCASSLELGKQPRHFGDGTRLSIL.

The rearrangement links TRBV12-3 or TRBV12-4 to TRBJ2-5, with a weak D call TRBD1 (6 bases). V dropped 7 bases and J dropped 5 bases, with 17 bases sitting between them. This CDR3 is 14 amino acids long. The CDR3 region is CASTRKTGWETQYF. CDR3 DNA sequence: TGTGCCAGCACCCGGAAGACAGGCTGGGAGACCCAGTACTTC.

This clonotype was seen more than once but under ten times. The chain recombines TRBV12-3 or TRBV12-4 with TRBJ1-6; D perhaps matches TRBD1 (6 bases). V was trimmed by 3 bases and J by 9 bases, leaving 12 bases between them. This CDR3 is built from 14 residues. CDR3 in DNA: TGTGCCAGCAGTTTGGGGGCGGTTGGTTCACCCCTCCACTTT. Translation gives CASSLGAVGSPLHF.

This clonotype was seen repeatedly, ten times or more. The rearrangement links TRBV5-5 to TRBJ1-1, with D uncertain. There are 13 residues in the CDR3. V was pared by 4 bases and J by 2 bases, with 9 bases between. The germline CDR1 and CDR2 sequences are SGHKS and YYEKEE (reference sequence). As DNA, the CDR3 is TGTGCCAGCAGCCCCTACCCAAACACTGAAGCTTTCTTT. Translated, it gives CASSPYPNTEAFF.

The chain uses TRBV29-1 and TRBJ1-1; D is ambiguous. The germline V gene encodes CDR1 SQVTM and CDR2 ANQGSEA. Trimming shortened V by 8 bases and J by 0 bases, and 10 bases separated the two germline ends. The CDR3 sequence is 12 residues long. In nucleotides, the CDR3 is TGCAGCTCGACAAACATGAACACTGAAGCTTTCTTT. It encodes CSSTNMNTEAFF.

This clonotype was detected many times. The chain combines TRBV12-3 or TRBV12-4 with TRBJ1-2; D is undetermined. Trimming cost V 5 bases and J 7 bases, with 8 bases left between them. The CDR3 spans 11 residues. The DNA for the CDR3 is TGTGCCAGCAGTGTCGGACGTGGCTACACCTTC. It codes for CASSVGRGYTF.

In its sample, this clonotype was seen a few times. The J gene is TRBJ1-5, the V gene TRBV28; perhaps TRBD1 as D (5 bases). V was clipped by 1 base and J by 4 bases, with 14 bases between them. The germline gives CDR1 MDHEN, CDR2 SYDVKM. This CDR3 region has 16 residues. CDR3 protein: CASSLLRGKENQPQHF. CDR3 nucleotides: TGTGCCAGCAGTTTATTACGGGGGAAGGAAAATCAGCCCCAGCATTTT.

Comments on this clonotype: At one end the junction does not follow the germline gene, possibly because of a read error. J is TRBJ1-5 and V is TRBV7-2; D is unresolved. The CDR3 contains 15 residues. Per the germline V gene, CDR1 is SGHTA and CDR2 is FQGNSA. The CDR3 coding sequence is TGTGCCAGCAGCCCATCAACAGCTACATATCAGCCCCGGCATTTT. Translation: CASSPSTATYQPRHF.

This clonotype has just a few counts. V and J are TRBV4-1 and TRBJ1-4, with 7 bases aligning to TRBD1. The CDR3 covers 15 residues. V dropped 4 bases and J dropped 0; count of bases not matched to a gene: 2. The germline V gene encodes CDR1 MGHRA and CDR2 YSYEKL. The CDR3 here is CASSLQGATNEKLFF. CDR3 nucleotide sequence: TGCGCCAGCAGCCTCCAGGGGGCAACTAATGAAAAACTGTTTTTT.

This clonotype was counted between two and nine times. CDR3 protein: CASSLGGLATGELFF. CDR3 nucleotides: TGTGCCAGCAGTTTGGGGGGACTAGCAACCGGGGAGCTGTTTTTT. The V and J genes are TRBV27 and TRBJ2-2; TRBD2 agrees at 9 bases. J gave up 5 bases and V 3 bases, and 4 bases lay outside the gene matches. CDR3 length: 15 amino acids. Per the germline V gene, CDR1 is MNHEY and CDR2 is SMNVEV (reference sequence).

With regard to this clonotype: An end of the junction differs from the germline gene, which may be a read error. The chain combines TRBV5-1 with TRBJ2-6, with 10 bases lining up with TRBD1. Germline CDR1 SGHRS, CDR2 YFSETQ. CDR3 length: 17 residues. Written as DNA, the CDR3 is TGCGCCAGCGGGCGACAGGGGGCCTGGTCTGGGGCCAGCGTCCTGACTTTC. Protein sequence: CASGRQGAWSGASVLTF.

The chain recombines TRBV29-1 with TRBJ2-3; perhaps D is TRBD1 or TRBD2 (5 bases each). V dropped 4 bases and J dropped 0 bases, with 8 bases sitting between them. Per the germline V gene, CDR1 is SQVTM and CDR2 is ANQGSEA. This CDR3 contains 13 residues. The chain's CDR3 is CSVGGASTDTQYF. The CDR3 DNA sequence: TGCAGCGTTGGAGGGGCAAGCACAGATACGCAGTATTTT.

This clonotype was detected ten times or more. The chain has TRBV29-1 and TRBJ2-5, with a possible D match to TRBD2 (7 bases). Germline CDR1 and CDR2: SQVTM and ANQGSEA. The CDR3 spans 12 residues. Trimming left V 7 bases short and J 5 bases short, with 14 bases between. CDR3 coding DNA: TGCAGCGGCCAACAGGGAGGGGAGACCCAGTACTTC. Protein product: CSGQQGGETQYF.

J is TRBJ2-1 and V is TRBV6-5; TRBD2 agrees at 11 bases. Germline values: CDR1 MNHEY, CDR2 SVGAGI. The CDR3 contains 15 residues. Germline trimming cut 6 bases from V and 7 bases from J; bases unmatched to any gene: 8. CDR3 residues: CASSRVGLAVNEQFF. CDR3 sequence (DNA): TGTGCCAGCAGCAGAGTGGGACTAGCGGTTAATGAGCAGTTCTTC.

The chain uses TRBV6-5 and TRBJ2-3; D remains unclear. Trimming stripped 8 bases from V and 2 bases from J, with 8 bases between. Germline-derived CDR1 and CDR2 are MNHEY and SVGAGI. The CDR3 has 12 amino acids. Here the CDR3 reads CASGQVTDTQYF. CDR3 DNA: TGTGCCAGCGGGCAGGTCACAGATACGCAGTATTTT.

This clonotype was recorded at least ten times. The DNA of the CDR3 is TGTGCCAGCAGTTACCGAAGCGGGGGTTACAATGAGCAGTTCTTC. Translating it yields CASSYRSGGYNEQFF. The chain joins TRBV6-5 to TRBJ2-1; 8 nucleotides agree with TRBD2. After removal of 2 bases from V and 4 bases from J, the junction contained 4 bases not matched to a gene. Germline V gene lookup returns CDR1 MNHEY and CDR2 SVGAGI. The CDR3 is 15 amino acids.

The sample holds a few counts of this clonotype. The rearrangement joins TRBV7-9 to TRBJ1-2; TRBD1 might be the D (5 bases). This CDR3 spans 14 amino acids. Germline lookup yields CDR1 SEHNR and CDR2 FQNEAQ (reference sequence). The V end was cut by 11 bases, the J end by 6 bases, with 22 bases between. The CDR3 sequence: CAGGWGGMFDGYTF. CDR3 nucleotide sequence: TGTGCCGGGGGGTGGGGCGGCATGTTCGATGGCTACACCTTC.

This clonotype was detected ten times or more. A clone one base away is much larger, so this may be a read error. The CDR3 DNA reads TGTGCCAGCAGTTCACCGGGGACAGGGGTAGCGGAGCGGTACTTC. Translated, it gives CASSSPGTGVAERYF. The gene calls are TRBV6-5 and TRBJ2-7, with 10 bases matching TRBD1. The CDR3 is 15 residues long. The germline V gene encodes CDR1 MNHEY and CDR2 SVGAGI.

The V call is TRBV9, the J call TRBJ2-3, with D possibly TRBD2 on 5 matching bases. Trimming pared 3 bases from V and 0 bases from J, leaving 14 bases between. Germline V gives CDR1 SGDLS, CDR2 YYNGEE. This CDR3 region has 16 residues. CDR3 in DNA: TGTGCCAGCAGCGCTAAGGGCGGAGGCAGCACAGATACGCAGTATTTT. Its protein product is CASSAKGGGSTDTQYF.

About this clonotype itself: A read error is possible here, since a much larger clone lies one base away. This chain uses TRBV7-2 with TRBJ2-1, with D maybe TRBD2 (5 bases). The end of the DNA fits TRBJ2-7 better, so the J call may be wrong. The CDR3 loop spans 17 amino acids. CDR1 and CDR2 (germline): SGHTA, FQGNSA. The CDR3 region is CASSLQSGGLTYNEQYF. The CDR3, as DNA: TGTGCCAGCAGCTTACAATCCGGCGGACTCACCTACAATGAGCAGTACTTC.

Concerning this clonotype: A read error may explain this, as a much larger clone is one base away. As DNA, the CDR3 is TGTGCCAGCAGCCTCCTCGGAGGGGCGCGGGGCGACACCTTC. Residues: CASSLLGGARGDTF. The rearrangement joins TRBV6-5 to TRBJ1-2, with D maybe TRBD1 (5 bases). Germline values: CDR1 MNHEY, CDR2 SVGAGI. This CDR3 region has 14 residues. V lost 6 bases to trimming and J lost 12 bases, with 23 bases between them.

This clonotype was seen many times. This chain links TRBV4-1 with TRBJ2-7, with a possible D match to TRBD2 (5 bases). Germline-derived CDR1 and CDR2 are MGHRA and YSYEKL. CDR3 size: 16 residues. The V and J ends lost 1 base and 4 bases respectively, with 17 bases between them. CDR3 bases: TGCGCCAGCAGCCAAGTTTTAATAGTAGCGCCTTACGAGCAGTACTTC. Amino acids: CASSQVLIVAPYEQYF.

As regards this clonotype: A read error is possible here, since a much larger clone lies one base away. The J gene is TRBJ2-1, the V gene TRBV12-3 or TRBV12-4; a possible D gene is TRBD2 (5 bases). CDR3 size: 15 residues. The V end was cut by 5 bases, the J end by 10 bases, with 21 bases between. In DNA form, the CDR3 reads TGTGCCAGCAGTCTTGGTGGACCCGGGGAAGTGGAGCAGTTCTTC. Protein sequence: CASSLGGPGEVEQFF.

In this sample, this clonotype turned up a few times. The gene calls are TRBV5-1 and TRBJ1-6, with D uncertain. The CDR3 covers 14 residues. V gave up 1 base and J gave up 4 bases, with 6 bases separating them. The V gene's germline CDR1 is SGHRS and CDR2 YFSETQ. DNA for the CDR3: TGCGCCAGCAGCTTGCGCCAGTATAATTCACCCCTCCACTTT. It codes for CASSLRQYNSPLHF.

The DNA of the CDR3 is TGTGCCAGCTCACGGACAGGAAGCGGCAGCACTGAAGCTTTCTTT. It is translated as CASSRTGSGSTEAFF. The V and J genes are TRBV18 and TRBJ1-1; 7 positions match TRBD1. In germline, CDR1 is KGHSH, CDR2 LQKENI. The CDR3 is 15 residues long. J gave up 4 bases and V 4 bases, and 9 bases lay outside the gene matches.

The CDR3 loop is CASSLALAAYNEQFF. For the CDR3, the DNA is TGCGCCAGCAGCCTCGCACTAGCGGCCTACAATGAGCAGTTCTTC. V usage is TRBV5-1 and J usage is TRBJ2-1; TRBD2 matches 8 bases. V lost 4 bases and J lost 2; bases outside the gene matches: 5. The CDR3 sequence is 15 residues long. The germline V gene has CDR1 SGHRS and CDR2 YFSETQ.

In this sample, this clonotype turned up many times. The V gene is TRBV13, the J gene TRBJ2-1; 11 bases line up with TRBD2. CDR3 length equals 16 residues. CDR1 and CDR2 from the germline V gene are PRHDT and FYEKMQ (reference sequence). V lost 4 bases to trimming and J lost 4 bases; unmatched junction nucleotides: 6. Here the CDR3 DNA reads TGTGCCAGCAGCTCCTCTGGGACTAGCGGATACAATGAGCAGTTCTTC. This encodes CASSSSGTSGYNEQFF.

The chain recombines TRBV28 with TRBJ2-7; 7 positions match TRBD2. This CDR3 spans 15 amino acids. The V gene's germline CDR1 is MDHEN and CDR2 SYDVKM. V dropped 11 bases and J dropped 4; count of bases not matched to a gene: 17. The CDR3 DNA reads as TGTGCCGGATACTATGCGGGGGTAGACCCGTACGAGCAGTACTTC. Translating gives CAGYYAGVDPYEQYF. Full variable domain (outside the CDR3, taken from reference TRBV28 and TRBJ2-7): DVKVTQSSRYLVKRTGEKVFLECVQDMDHENMFWYRQDPGLGLRLIYFSYDVKMKEKGDIPEGYSVSREKKERFSLILESASTNQTSMYLCAGYYAGVDPYEQYFGPGTRLTVT.